This entry lists 26 T cell receptor beta chains sequenced from one sample in a study of blood T cell repertoires in COVID-19. Method: immunoSEQ multiplex PCR; TCRdb's copy keeps in-frame clones and lacks some. This table holds about 190,000 clones, 84% found once. The material sequenced was peripheral blood. Receptor source: a man in his thirties or forties with active or convalescent COVID-19.

This clone was found once. V is TRBV28 and J is TRBJ2-1, with 10 positions matching TRBD1. The junction had 3 bases not matched to a gene; V was cut back by 7 bases and J by 6 bases. Germline-derived CDR1 and CDR2 are MDHEN and SYDVKM. The CDR3 has 13 residues. CDR3 loop: CASKGQGPNEQFF. In DNA form, the CDR3 reads TGTGCCAGCAAGGGACAGGGGCCCAATGAGCAGTTCTTC.

The gene calls are TRBV9 and TRBJ2-1, with 7 bases aligning to TRBD2. The CDR3 extends over 16 amino acids. V gave up 4 bases and J gave up 8 bases; unmatched junction bases: 15. CDR1 is SGDLS, CDR2 YYNGEE, per germline. DNA for the CDR3: TGTGCCAGCAGCACCACAGGTGGGAGGGCCATCGATGAGCAGTTCTTC. Translation gives CASSTTGGRAIDEQFF.

The chain joins TRBV19 to TRBJ1-3, with a possible D match to TRBD1 (6 bases). Germline-derived CDR1 and CDR2 are LNHDA and SQIVND (reference sequence). This CDR3 has 17 residues. V was clipped by 10 bases and J by 3 bases, with 25 bases between them. CDR3 nucleotide sequence: TGTGCCACAAAAGATAGGGCAGGGGCCCGTCGTGGAAACACCATATATTTT. Translating it yields CATKDRAGARRGNTIYF.

The genes are TRBV18 and TRBJ2-5, with 10 bases matching TRBD2. Unmatched junction bases numbered 7, after V lost 3 bases and J lost 3 bases. CDR3 length equals 16 residues. Germline CDR1 and CDR2: KGHSH and LQKENI. CDR3 bases: TGTGCCAGCTCACCTGATGAGCGGGAGGGGAAAGAGACCCAGTACTTC. It translates to CASSPDEREGKETQYF.

This clone was detected a few times. This chain uses TRBV5-4 with TRBJ1-1; D might be TRBD1 (5 bases). The V gene lost 7 bases and the J gene lost 1 base, with 17 bases spanning the gap. Looked up from germline, CDR1 is SGHNT and CDR2 is YYREEE (reference sequence). This CDR3 is built from 15 residues. This CDR3 is CASSSQQVRNTEAFF. The CDR3 DNA sequence: TGTGCCAGCTCATCCCAACAGGTCAGGAACACTGAAGCTTTCTTT. The full variable domain, rest sourced from reference TRBV5-4 and TRBJ1-1, is ETGVTQSPTHLIKTRGQQVTLRCSSQSGHNTVSWYQQALGQGPQFIFQYYREEENGRGNFPPRFSGLQFPNYSSELNVNALELDDSALYLCASSSQQVRNTEAFFGQGTRLTVV.

This clone was found once. The V and J genes are TRBV9 and TRBJ1-2; D is possibly TRBD1 (5 bases). The CDR3 loop spans 15 amino acids. Germline V gene lookup returns CDR1 SGDLS and CDR2 YYNGEE. Trimming stripped 6 bases from V and 6 bases from J, with 21 bases between. Here the CDR3 reads CASTPESDRGDGYTF. The CDR3 coding sequence is TGTGCCAGCACCCCCGAGTCTGACCGGGGGGATGGCTACACCTTC.

This clone was observed once. V and J are TRBV14 and TRBJ2-7; 7 nucleotides match TRBD1. CDR3 length: 13 residues. Germline V gene lookup returns CDR1 SGHDN and CDR2 FVKESK. Losses at the gene ends were 5 bases for V and 5 bases for J; bases not matched to a gene: 6. The DNA for the CDR3 is TGTGCCAGCAGCTACAGGGGCCCCAACGAGCAGTACTTC. This gives the protein CASSYRGPNEQYF. Combining the CDR3 with reference TRBV14 and TRBJ2-7 gives the whole variable domain EAGVTQFPSHSVIEKGQTVTLRCDPISGHDNLYWYRRVMGKEIKFLLHFVKESKQDESGMPNNRFLAERTGGTYSTLKVQPAELEDSGVYFCASSYRGPNEQYFGPGTRLTVT.

V usage is TRBV6-5 and J usage is TRBJ2-1, with 10 bases identical to TRBD2. Germline CDR1 reads MNHEY; CDR2 reads SVGAGI. Trimming removed 6 bases from V and 5 bases from J; junction bases left unmatched: 7. The CDR3 consists of 15 residues. The chain's CDR3 is CASRFSGGTHNEQFF. In DNA form, the CDR3 reads TGTGCCAGCAGATTTAGCGGGGGGACCCACAATGAGCAGTTCTTC.

This chain connects TRBV5-1 to TRBJ2-1; D not resolved. CDR3 length: 11 residues. The germline V gene has CDR1 SGHRS and CDR2 YFSETQ. Trimming stripped 5 bases from V and 10 bases from J, with 10 bases between. The CDR3 sequence is CASSPEQEQFF. The CDR3 coding sequence is TGCGCCAGCAGTCCGGAACAGGAGCAGTTCTTC.

The V call is TRBV19, the J call TRBJ2-1; TRBD2 matches at 11 bases. Germline lookup yields CDR1 LNHDA and CDR2 SQIVND (reference sequence). The V and J ends lost 4 bases and 10 bases, in that order; junction bases with no gene match: 6. The CDR3 contains 14 residues. DNA for the CDR3: TGTGCCAGTAGTACAACCGGGACTAGCGGCGAGCAGTTCTTC. It encodes CASSTTGTSGEQFF.

This rearrangement joins TRBV6-5 to TRBJ1-3; TRBD1 matches at 8 bases. CDR1 and CDR2 from the germline V gene are MNHEY and SVGAGI. CDR3 length equals 14 residues. The trim removed 6 bases at V and 3 bases at J, leaving 4 bases unmatched. Here the CDR3 reads CASRMTGDGNTIYF. The CDR3 DNA reads as TGTGCCAGCAGGATGACAGGGGATGGAAACACCATATATTTT.

V is TRBV3-1 (or the pseudogene TRBV3-2) and J is TRBJ2-2, with 8 bases that match TRBD2. CDR3 length equals 14 residues. CDR1 and CDR2 (germline): LGHDT, YNNKEL (reference sequence). Trimming cost V 3 bases and J 6 bases; bases outside gene matches: 3. The CDR3 nucleotides are TGTGCCAGCAGCCAGGGACTAGTTTCCGGGGAGCTGTTTTTT. It is translated as CASSQGLVSGELFF.

This clone came up once. The chain joins TRBV18 to TRBJ1-1, with D possibly TRBD1 on 5 matching bases. V was trimmed by 3 bases and J by 5 bases, leaving 19 bases between them. Germline V gives CDR1 KGHSH, CDR2 LQKENI. The length of the CDR3 is 16 residues. The CDR3 DNA is TGTGCCAGCTCACCCCCTATGGAGGGGTCTGGAACTGAAGCTTTCTTT. It is translated as CASSPPMEGSGTEAFF.

The V gene is TRBV13, the J gene TRBJ1-6, with TRBD1 as a possible D gene (5 bases). The V end lost 1 base, the J end lost 7 bases, and 11 bases lay between the germline ends. CDR1 and CDR2 from the germline V gene are PRHDT and FYEKMQ (reference sequence). CDR3 length: 15 residues. This CDR3 reads CASSLDGRVNSPLHF. Here the CDR3 DNA reads TGTGCCAGCAGCTTAGATGGCAGGGTCAATTCACCCCTCCACTTT. Variable domain in full (rest from reference TRBV13 and TRBJ1-6): AAGVIQSPRHLIKEKRETATLKCYPIPRHDTVYWYQQGPGQDPQFLISFYEKMQSDKGSIPDRFSAQQFSDYHSELNMSSLELGDSALYFCASSLDGRVNSPLHFGNGTRLTVT.

The chain is built from TRBV13 and TRBJ1-1; no definite D call. Deletions cut 5 bases from V and 1 base from J, with 20 bases between. The CDR3 length is 17 residues. Per the germline V gene, CDR1 is PRHDT and CDR2 is FYEKMQ (reference sequence). The CDR3 region is CASSQIAILPENTEAFF. CDR3 in DNA: TGTGCCAGCAGCCAAATAGCCATTCTGCCTGAGAACACTGAAGCTTTCTTT.

DNA of the CDR3: TGTGCCAGCAGCTTAGCGGCTAACACCGGGGAGCTGTTTTTT. As protein: CASSLAANTGELFF. The chain uses TRBV3-1 (or the pseudogene TRBV3-2) and TRBJ2-2; D is perhaps TRBD2 (6 bases). The CDR3 has 14 residues. In germline, CDR1 is LGHDT, CDR2 YNNKEL (reference sequence). Deletions cut 5 bases from V and 2 bases from J, with 9 bases between.

The gene calls are TRBV18 and TRBJ1-2, with TRBD1 matching over 8 bases. The CDR3 is 16 amino acids. The germline CDR1 and CDR2 sequences are KGHSH and LQKENI. V lost 6 bases and J lost 5; bases outside the gene matches: 14. The CDR3 is CASSLTGTGSGYGYTF. CDR3 DNA sequence: TGTGCCAGCTCCCTGACCGGGACAGGTTCGGGATATGGCTACACCTTC. Combining the CDR3 with reference TRBV18 and TRBJ1-2 gives the whole variable domain NAGVMQNPRHLVRRRGQEARLRCSPMKGHSHVYWYRQLPEEGLKFMVYLQKENIIDESGMPKERFSAEFPKEGPSILRIQQVVRGDSAAYFCASSLTGTGSGYGYTFGSGTRLTVV.

The chain employs TRBV18 and TRBJ1-1; D gene uncertain. Germline V gives CDR1 KGHSH, CDR2 LQKENI. The CDR3 has 14 residues. V was trimmed by 3 bases and J by 2 bases, leaving 10 bases between them. CDR3 sequence (DNA): TGTGCCAGCTCACCGGTCGGGGTCAACACTGAAGCTTTCTTT. It specifies CASSPVGVNTEAFF. Based on the CDR3 plus reference TRBV18 and TRBJ1-1, the full variable domain is NAGVMQNPRHLVRRRGQEARLRCSPMKGHSHVYWYRQLPEEGLKFMVYLQKENIIDESGMPKERFSAEFPKEGPSILRIQQVVRGDSAAYFCASSPVGVNTEAFFGQGTRLTVV.

This chain connects TRBV19 to TRBJ2-4, with 7 nucleotides matching TRBD1. V gave up 5 bases and J gave up 6 bases; unmatched junction bases: 7. The CDR3 spans 14 residues. The germline CDR1 and CDR2 sequences are LNHDA and SQIVND (reference sequence). The CDR3 region is CASSLYRGTNIQYF. CDR3 nucleotides: TGTGCCAGTAGTCTTTACAGGGGTACAAACATTCAGTACTTC.

The chain links TRBV4-3 to TRBJ2-2; possible D gene TRBD1, 5 bases. The CDR3 runs 14 residues. V was shortened by 4 bases and J by 5 bases, with 11 bases between the two germline ends. Germline-derived CDR1 and CDR2 are LGHNA and YSLEER. This chain's CDR3 is CASSPEPGTGELFF. In nucleotides, the CDR3 is TGCGCCAGCAGCCCCGAGCCAGGGACCGGGGAGCTGTTTTTT.

V gene TRBV19 combines with J gene TRBJ2-7; the match to TRBD2 covers 12 bases. J lost 7 bases, V lost 6 bases, and 7 bases had no gene match. CDR1 LNHDA and CDR2 SQIVND come from the germline V gene (reference sequence). CDR3 size: 14 residues. The DNA for the CDR3 is TGTGCCAGTAGGACGACTAGCGGGAGAGGGGAGCAGTACTTC. Protein sequence: CASRTTSGRGEQYF.

The V gene is TRBV30, the J gene TRBJ1-6; 8 positions agree with TRBD1. From germline, CDR1 is GTSNPN and CDR2 SVGIG (reference sequence). The CDR3 totals 13 residues. The junction had 7 bases not matched to a gene; V was cut back by 8 bases and J by 7 bases. CDR3 DNA sequence: TGTGCCCGGCGGACAGGGTTCAATTCACCCCTCCACTTT. It specifies CARRTGFNSPLHF.

The rearrangement uses TRBV5-4 and TRBJ2-5; TRBD2 aligns across 8 bases. After removal of 3 bases from V and 3 bases from J, the junction contained 7 bases not matched to a gene. Germline V gene data show CDR1 as SGHNT and CDR2 as YYREEE (reference sequence). The CDR3 length is 15 residues. The CDR3, as DNA: TGTGCCAGCAGCTCCGACGGACTAGCTGAAGAGACCCAGTACTTC. This encodes CASSSDGLAEETQYF.

This chain joins TRBV15 and TRBJ1-5; 9 bases agree with TRBD1. There are 15 residues in the CDR3. V dropped 3 bases and J dropped 4; count of bases not matched to a gene: 4. Germline CDR1 reads LNHNV; CDR2 reads YYDKDF (reference sequence). The CDR3 region is CATSSPGQGNQPQHF. CDR3 in DNA: TGTGCCACCAGCAGTCCGGGACAGGGTAATCAGCCCCAGCATTTT. The full variable domain, completed using reference TRBV15 and TRBJ1-5, is DAMVIQNPRYQVTQFGKPVTLSCSQTLNHNVMYWYQQKSSQAPKLLFHYYDKDFNNEADTPDNFQSRRPNTSFCFLDIRSPGLGDTAMYLCATSSPGQGNQPQHFGDGTRLSIL.

The genes are TRBV12-2 and TRBJ1-6; the D segment call TRBD1 is taken from the table without a DNA check. TRBV12-2 is a pseudogene. CDR3 length equals 14 residues. The CDR3 sequence: CASRRDRGNSPLHF. The CDR3 DNA reads TGTGCAAGTCGCCGGGACAGGGGAAATTCACCCCTCCACTTT.

The genes are TRBV4-1 and TRBJ2-3; no reliable D call. The CDR3 is made up of 12 amino acids. Germline lookup yields CDR1 MGHRA and CDR2 YSYEKL. V lost 1 base to trimming and J lost 5 bases, with 4 bases between them. The CDR3 DNA follows: TGCGCCAGCAGCCAAGTTCGAGATACGCAGTATTTT. This encodes CASSQVRDTQYF.